The 10 T cell receptor beta chains reported below all come from one sample, sequenced in a study of blood T cells in healthy people across ages (dated by TCRdb to the mid-2010s). Library preparation was by 5' RACE. Sequencing was performed on an Illumina HiSeq 2500. A second PCR of about 6 to 11 cycles was performed with a sample-barcoded 5' primer and a J-beta primer mix. Starting from the raw public reads, TCRdb applied fastp trimming at Q25, assembled clones with MiXCR and retained in-frame beta chains. One record per CDR3 amino acid sequence lists the most common genes and DNA. This sample lists around 1.1 million distinct CDR3 sequences; 30% to 40% were detected once. The leading ten clones occupy around 12% of the sample. Input material: blood. These receptors came from a man between 18 and 29 years old in good health.

Points on this clonotype: A read error may account for a junction end that differs from germline. The chain links TRBV20-1 to TRBJ2-7, with TRBD2 as a possible D gene (6 bases). Per germline, CDR1 DFQATT and CDR2 SNEGSKA (reference sequence). CDR3 length equals 12 residues. CDR3 loop: CSASGGSYEHYF. Written as DNA, the CDR3 is TGCAGTGCTAGCGGGGGAAGCTACGAGCATTACTTC.

The rearrangement uses TRBV5-1 and TRBJ1-5; D is undetermined. The V gene's germline CDR1 is SGHRS and CDR2 YFSETQ. Trimming shortened V by 0 bases and J by 3 bases, and 13 bases separated the two germline ends. This CDR3 has 16 amino acids. CDR3 in amino acids: CASSLGRGDDNQPQHF. In DNA, the CDR3 is TGCGCCAGCAGCTTGGGACGGGGAGATGACAATCAGCCCCAGCATTTT.

The rearrangement uses TRBV9 and TRBJ1-5, with D maybe TRBD1 (5 bases). This CDR3 is built from 17 residues. V was pared by 2 bases and J by 0 bases, with 15 bases between. Germline CDR1 is SGDLS and CDR2 is YYNGEE. This chain's CDR3 is CASSVQGTDYSNQPQHF. For the CDR3, the DNA is TGTGCCAGCAGCGTCCAGGGTACCGATTATAGCAATCAGCCCCAGCATTTT.

Comment on this clonotype: Mismatch with germline at one junction end may stem from a read error. The genes are TRBV2 and TRBJ2-2; TRBD1 matches 7 bases. This CDR3 spans 15 amino acids. The germline gives CDR1 SNHLY, CDR2 FYNNEI. The DNA of the CDR3 is TGTGCCGGCAGTGAATGGACAGGCGGCACCGGGGAGCTGTTTTTT. It is translated as CAGSEWTGGTGELFF. The full variable domain, in which reference TRBV2 and TRBJ2-2 provide the parts outside the CDR3, is EPEVTQTPSHQVTQMGQEVILRCVPISNHLYFYWYRQILGQKVEFLVSFYNNEISEKSEIFDDQFSVERPDGSNFTLKIRSTKLEDSAMYFCAGSEWTGGTGELFFGEGSRLTVL.

The genes are TRBV2 and TRBJ1-1; D remains unclear. V dropped 5 bases and J dropped 0 bases, with 10 bases sitting between them. This CDR3 is built from 14 residues. From germline, CDR1 is SNHLY and CDR2 FYNNEI. CDR3 in DNA: TGTGCCAGCAGTAGGCGACGGGTGAACACTGAAGCTTTCTTT. Translation gives CASSRRRVNTEAFF.

This clonotype was found a few times. The CDR3 bases are TGTGCCAGCAGTTACAGGGACCTGGTGAGCACTGAAGCTTTCTTT. Its protein is CASSYRDLVSTEAFF. The J gene is TRBJ1-1, the V gene TRBV6-2 or TRBV6-3; perhaps TRBD1 as D (5 bases). Germline V gives CDR1 MNHEY, CDR2 SVGEGT. V gave up 2 bases and J gave up 4 bases, with 14 bases separating them. This CDR3 is built from 15 residues.

This clonotype was seen more than once but under ten times. The chain joins TRBV30 to TRBJ2-1, with 7 nucleotides matching TRBD1. After removal of 3 bases from V and 5 bases from J, the junction contained 7 bases not matched to a gene. The CDR3 spans 14 residues. In germline, CDR1 is GTSNPN, CDR2 SVGIG (reference sequence). In DNA, the CDR3 is TGTGCCTGGAGAAACAGGGGACCGCACAATGAGCAGTTCTTC. Encoded protein: CAWRNRGPHNEQFF.

The CDR3 region is CPPVIPGPGELFF. Written as DNA, the CDR3 is TGCCCACCAGTCATCCCGGGCCCCGGGGAGCTGTTTTTT. The chain combines TRBV4-1 with TRBJ2-2; D is ambiguous. Germline V CDR1 and CDR2: MGHRA, YSYEKL. The CDR3 sequence is 13 residues long.

The genes are TRBV2 and TRBJ1-1, with a tentative D call TRBD1 (5 bases). Germline CDR1 and CDR2: SNHLY and FYNNEI. This CDR3 comprises 13 residues. The germline V and J ends were trimmed by 1 base and 5 bases, with 8 bases remaining between them. The CDR3: CASSEGGQTEAFF. CDR3 in DNA: TGTGCCAGCAGTGAAGGGGGCCAGACTGAAGCTTTCTTT.

The chain has TRBV12-3 or TRBV12-4 and TRBJ1-5, with 7 bases aligning to TRBD1. The CDR3 sequence is 14 residues long. Trimming at V came to 3 bases and at J to 7 bases, leaving 6 bases not matched to a gene. CDR3 loop: CASSLCNRGQPQHF. The DNA for the CDR3 is TGTGCCAGCAGTTTGTGCAACAGGGGCCAGCCCCAGCATTTT.